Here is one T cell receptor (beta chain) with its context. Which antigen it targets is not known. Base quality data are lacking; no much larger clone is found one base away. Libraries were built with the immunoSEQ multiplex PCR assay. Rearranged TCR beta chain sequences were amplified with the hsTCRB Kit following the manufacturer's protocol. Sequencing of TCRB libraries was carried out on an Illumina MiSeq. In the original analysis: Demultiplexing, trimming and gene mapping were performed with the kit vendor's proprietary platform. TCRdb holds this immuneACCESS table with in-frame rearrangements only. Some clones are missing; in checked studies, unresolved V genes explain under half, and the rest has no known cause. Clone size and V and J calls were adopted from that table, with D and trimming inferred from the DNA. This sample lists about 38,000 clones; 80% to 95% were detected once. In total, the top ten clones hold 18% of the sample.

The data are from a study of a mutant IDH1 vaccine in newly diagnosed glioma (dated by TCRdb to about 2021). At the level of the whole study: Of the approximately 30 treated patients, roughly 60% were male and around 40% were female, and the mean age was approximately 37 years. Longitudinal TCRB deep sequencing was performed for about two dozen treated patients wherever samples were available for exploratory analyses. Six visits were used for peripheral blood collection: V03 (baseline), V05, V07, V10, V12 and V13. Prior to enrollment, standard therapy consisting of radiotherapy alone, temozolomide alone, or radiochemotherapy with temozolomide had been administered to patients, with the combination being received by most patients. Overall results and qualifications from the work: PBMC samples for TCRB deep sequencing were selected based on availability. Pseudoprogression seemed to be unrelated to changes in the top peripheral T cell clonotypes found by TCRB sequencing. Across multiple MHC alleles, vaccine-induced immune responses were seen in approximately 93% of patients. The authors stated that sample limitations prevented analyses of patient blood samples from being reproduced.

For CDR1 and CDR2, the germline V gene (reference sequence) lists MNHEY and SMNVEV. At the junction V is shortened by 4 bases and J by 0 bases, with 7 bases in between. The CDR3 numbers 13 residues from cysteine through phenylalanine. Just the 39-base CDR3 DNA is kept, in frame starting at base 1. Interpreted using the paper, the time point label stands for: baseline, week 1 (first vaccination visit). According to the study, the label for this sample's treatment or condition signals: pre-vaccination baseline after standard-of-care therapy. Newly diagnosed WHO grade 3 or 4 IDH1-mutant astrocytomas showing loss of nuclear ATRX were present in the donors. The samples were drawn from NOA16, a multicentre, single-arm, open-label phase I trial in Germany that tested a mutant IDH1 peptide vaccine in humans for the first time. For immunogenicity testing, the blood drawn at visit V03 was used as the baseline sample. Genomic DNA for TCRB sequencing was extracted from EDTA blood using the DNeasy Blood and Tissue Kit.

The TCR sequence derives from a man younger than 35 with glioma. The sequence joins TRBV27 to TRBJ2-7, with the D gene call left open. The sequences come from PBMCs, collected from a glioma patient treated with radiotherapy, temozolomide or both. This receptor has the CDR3 CASSSSPSYEQYF. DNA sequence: TGTGCCAGCAGTTCCTCCCCCTCCTACGAGCAGTACTTC.